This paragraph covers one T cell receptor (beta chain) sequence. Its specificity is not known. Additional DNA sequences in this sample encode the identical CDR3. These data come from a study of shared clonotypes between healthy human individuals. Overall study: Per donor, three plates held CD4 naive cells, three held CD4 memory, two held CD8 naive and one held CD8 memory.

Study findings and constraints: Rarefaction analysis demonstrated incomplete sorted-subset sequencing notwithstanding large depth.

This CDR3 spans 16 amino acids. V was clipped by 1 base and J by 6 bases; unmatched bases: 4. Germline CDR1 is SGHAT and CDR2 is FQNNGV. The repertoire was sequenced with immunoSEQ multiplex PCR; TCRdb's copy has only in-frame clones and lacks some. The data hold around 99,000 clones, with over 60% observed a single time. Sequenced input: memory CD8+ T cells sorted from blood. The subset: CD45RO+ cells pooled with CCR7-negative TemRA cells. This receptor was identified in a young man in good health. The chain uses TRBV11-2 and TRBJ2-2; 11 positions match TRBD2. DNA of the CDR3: TGTGCCAGCAGCTTAGTTCTAGCGGGAGGATCCGGGGAGCTGTTTTTT. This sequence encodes CASSLVLAGGSGELFF.